This TCR beta chain was observed in a study of cytomegalovirus exposure and HLA in healthy donors. The CDR3 runs 15 residues. Between the trimmed V and J ends, which lost 6 bases and 8 bases, there was a span of 19 bases. CDR1 and CDR2 from the germline V gene are MNHNY and SVGAGI (reference sequence). Study findings and constraints: In vitro data verified a few CMV-associated chains as specific for CMV antigens. The authors listed 150 to 200 TCR beta chains as cytomegalovirus-associated.

The PCR was carried out with 60 Vbeta primers and 13 Jbeta primers. Produced via immunoSEQ multiplex PCR; TCRdb's table is partial and in-frame only. The sample shows more than 90,000 clones, over 60% of them seen only once. A note on this clone: Its specificity is unknown.

The TCR sequence derives from a boy younger than 18 in good health and CMV-seropositive. The specimen was PBMCs. The chain joins TRBV6-6 to TRBJ1-4; D is perhaps TRBD1 (6 bases). This CDR3 is CASSLGLGGQEKLFF. In DNA form, the CDR3 reads TGTGCCAGCAGCCTCGGTCTCGGGGGGCAAGAAAAACTGTTTTTT.